One sample yielded the 8 T cell receptor beta chains listed below, sequenced in a study of T cell clonality in common variable immunodeficiency (dated by TCRdb to 2014 to 2015). The library came from the immunoSEQ multiplex PCR assay. TCRdb obtained this table from immuneACCESS and retained in-frame rearrangements with V and J assigned. These tables miss some clones; where compared with another copy, unresolved V genes account for less than half of the shortfall, and the remainder is unexplained. This sample includes some 26,000 clones, and none of them was observed just once. The ten largest make up 3.5% to 4.5% of the sample. Antigen specificity for these receptors is unknown. Results the study describes overall, beyond this receptor: Fewer deletions and N-nucleotide insertions were reportedly observed in CVID TCRbeta sequences, and highly modified clones with 13 or more V deletions were reportedly absent from CVID TCRbeta sequences.

Sequencing input: peripheral blood mononuclear cells. Receptors originate from a human donor with common variable immunodeficiency.

A few counts support this clone. Read data end 3 residues before the CDR3 end; the end is taken from the germline J gene. The rearrangement links TRBV5-1 to TRBJ2-3; D is perhaps TRBD2 (5 bases). The V end lost 1 base, the J end lost 1 base, and 7 bases lay between the germline ends. CDR1 is SGHRS and CDR2 is YFSETQ in the germline V gene. The length of the CDR3 is 14 residues. The CDR3 reads CASSLSRGTDTQYF. Partial CDR3 DNA: TGCGCCAGCAGCTTGTCGCGGGGCACAGATACG. The full variable domain, its missing parts supplied by reference TRBV5-1 and TRBJ2-3, is KAGVTQTPRYLIKTRGQQVTLSCSPISGHRSVSWYQQTPGQGLQFLFEYFSETQRNKGNFPGRFSGRQFSNSRSEMNVSTLELGDSALYLCASSLSRGTDTQYFGPGTRLTVL.

This clone was seen more than once but under ten times. The read terminates 3 residues ahead of where the CDR3 ends, so the germline J gene completes it. The chain carries TRBV7-6 and TRBJ2-1, with 10 bases fitting TRBD1. The germline V gene has CDR1 SGHVS and CDR2 FNYEAQ. Trimming took 5 bases from V and 9 from J; bases not matched to a gene: 13. The CDR3 sequence is 16 residues long. The part of the CDR3 DNA that was read is TGTGCCAGCAGCCCGCGAGGGACAGGGGTTTCTAGTGAG. It codes for CASSPRGTGVSSE. The full-length CDR3 reads as CASSPRGTGVSSEQFF.

Only a few counts were recorded for this clone. Coverage ceases 3 residues before the CDR3 finishes, and the germline J gene fills in the end. The gene calls are TRBV7-2 and TRBJ2-3; TRBD2 matches 7 bases. Germline CDR1 SGHTA, CDR2 FQGNSA. The CDR3 totals 15 residues. The V and J ends lost 5 bases and 1 base, in that order; junction bases with no gene match: 6. The CDR3 loop is CASSRNRGGTDTQYF. CDR3 bases read: TGTGCCAGCAGCCGCAACCGGGGGGGCACAGATACG.

Only a few counts were recorded for this clone. The read ends 3 residues early relative to the CDR3; the germline J gene fills the gap. The rearrangement joins TRBV5-1 to TRBJ2-3, with D unresolved. This CDR3 is 15 amino acids long. The germline CDR1 and CDR2 sequences are SGHRS and YFSETQ. With 5 bases removed from V and 0 bases from J, the gap between germline ends came to 13 bases. Incomplete CDR3 DNA: TGCGCCAGCAGGAGTGAGCGATTAAGCACAGATACG. The encoded protein is CASRSERLSTDT. The entire CDR3 is CASRSERLSTDTQYF. Full variable domain (rest looked up from reference TRBV5-1 and TRBJ2-3): KAGVTQTPRYLIKTRGQQVTLSCSPISGHRSVSWYQQTPGQGLQFLFEYFSETQRNKGNFPGRFSGRQFSNSRSEMNVSTLELGDSALYLCASRSERLSTDTQYFGPGTRLTVL.

This clone was recorded many times. The CDR3 end lies 3 residues beyond the end of the read and is filled in from the germline J gene. This chain links TRBV5-1 with TRBJ1-4; tentatively, D is TRBD1 (6 bases). Germline CDR1 and CDR2: SGHRS and YFSETQ. This CDR3 is built from 15 residues. Trimming left V 3 bases short and J 8 bases short, with 17 bases between. The CDR3 spells CASSWMVGGGEKLFF. The part of the CDR3 DNA that was read is TGCGCCAGCAGCTGGATGGTAGGGGGTGGAGAAAAA.

This clone was found many times. The sequenced fragment ends 3 residues before the CDR3 boundary, so the rest is inferred from the germline J gene. The V gene is TRBV5-6, the J gene TRBJ2-1, with TRBD2 identical over 8 bases. The V gene's germline CDR1 is SGHDT and CDR2 YYEEEE. CDR3 length equals 14 residues. Germline trimming cut 1 base from V and 6 bases from J; bases unmatched to any gene: 3. CDR3 DNA, as far as it was read: TGTGCCAGCAGCTTGAAAACTAGCGGCAATGAG. This codes for CASSLKTSGNE. The entire CDR3 sequence reads CASSLKTSGNEQFF.

This clone was seen a handful of times. The DNA ends 3 residues before the CDR3 does, and the rest of the CDR3 is filled in from the germline J gene. The chain couples TRBV7-9 to TRBJ2-1; no clear D. V was shortened by 2 bases and J by 7 bases, with 6 bases between the two germline ends. Germline values: CDR1 SEHNR, CDR2 FQNEAQ (reference sequence). This CDR3 comprises 12 residues. The CDR3 DNA, read in part, is TGTGCCAGCAGCTTACTTTTGAATGAG. This translates into CASSLLLNE. The full-length CDR3 reads as CASSLLLNEQFF.

This clone showed up just a few times. The CDR3 loop is CASSPGQNPYEQYF. The CDR3 bases that were read are TGTGCCAGCAGCCCGGGACAGAACCCCTACGAG. The V gene is TRBV2, the J gene TRBJ2-7; 7 bases map to TRBD1. Read data end 3 residues before the CDR3 end; the end is taken from the germline J gene. This CDR3 contains 14 residues. Germline V gene lookup returns CDR1 SNHLY and CDR2 FYNNEI. After removal of 6 bases from V and 2 bases from J, the junction contained 7 bases not matched to a gene.